This is a list of T cell receptor beta chains from one sample in a study of control samples from healthy donors and cancer patients. Measured with immunoSEQ multiplex PCR; TCRdb has only the in-frame clones, and not every one. The sample shows approximately 190,000 clones, 91% of them seen only once. The sample taken for sequencing was blood. Receptor source: a man between 25 and 39 years old in good health. The CDR3 runs from the conserved cysteine through the conserved F or W. D genes are given only for firm matches. Only part of the rows carry a size: once, few, many, or a class if the clone is expanded.

V	length	J	D	size	DNA	CDR3
TRBV9	15	TRBJ2-3	TRBD1	-	TGTGCCAGCAGCGTAGTAGGACAGGGATTAGATACGCAGTATTTT	CASSVVGQGLDTQYF
TRBV6-5	13	TRBJ1-2	-	-	TGTGCCAGCAGTTACGGGGGGTTAGGTGGCTACACCTTC	CASSYGGLGGYTF
TRBV7-8	11	TRBJ2-7	-	-	TGTGCCAGCAGCTTATCCAACGAGCAGTACTTC	CASSLSNEQYF
TRBV5-1	15	TRBJ2-1	-	-	TGCGCCAGCAGCTTAGGTTTAGACGGAAACAATGAGCAGTTCTTC	CASSLGLDGNNEQFF
TRBV6-5	15	TRBJ2-1	-	-	TGTGCCAGCATCGAGACTAGTGGTTCCTACAATGAGCAGTTCTTC	CASIETSGSYNEQFF
TRBV19	14	TRBJ1-2	-	-	TGTGCCAGTAGTATAGCAGGCACTAACTATGGCTACACCTTC	CASSIAGTNYGYTF
TRBV9	13	TRBJ1-2	-	-	TGTGCCAGCAGCGAACAGGGTGGCTATGGCTACACCTTC	CASSEQGGYGYTF
TRBV7-8	13	TRBJ1-4	-	-	TGTGCCAGCAGCTTAGCGTATAATGAAAAACTGTTTTTT	CASSLAYNEKLFF
TRBV7-9	14	TRBJ1-1	-	-	TGTGCCAGCAGCGGCGTACAGGCCCGCACTGAAGCTTTCTTT	CASSGVQARTEAFF
TRBV5-1	13	TRBJ1-2	-	-	TGCGCCAGCAGCCTAGACAATAACTATGGCTACACCTTC	CASSLDNNYGYTF
TRBV6-5	12	TRBJ1-2	-	-	TGTGCCAGCTTTTTGGAGCCCTATGGCTACACCTTC	CASFLEPYGYTF
TRBV6-5	14	TRBJ1-1	-	once	TGTGCCAGCAGTTACGGACAGATAAACACTGAAGCTTTCTTT	CASSYGQINTEAFF
TRBV5-1	16	TRBJ2-1	-	-	TGCGCCAGCAGCTTGGCCAAAGGAGTAAACAACAATGAGCAGTTCTTC	CASSLAKGVNNNEQFF
TRBV2	14	TRBJ2-5	-	once	TGTGCCAGCCAGGGACTAGGGGGCCGGGAGACCCAGTACTTC	CASQGLGGRETQYF
TRBV18	17	TRBJ2-3	TRBD1	-	TGTGCCAGCTCACGACAGGCCGGGACAGGGCTTCAGGGTACGCAGTATTTT	CASSRQAGTGLQGTQYF
TRBV13	14	TRBJ2-1	TRBD1	-	TGTGCCAGCAGCTCGGGACAGGCGAACAATGAGCAGTTCTTC	CASSSGQANNEQFF
TRBV30	14	TRBJ1-6	TRBD1	-	TGTGCCTGGAGTAAGGGGGCCAATAATTCACCCCTCCACTTT	CAWSKGANNSPLHF
TRBV6-6	14	TRBJ1-6	TRBD1	-	TGTGCCAGCAGAATGACAGGGGACGTCTCACCCCTCCACTTT	CASRMTGDVSPLHF
TRBV5-6	12	TRBJ2-7	-	-	TGTGCCAGCAGCAAACAGGGATCCGAGCAGTACTTC	CASSKQGSEQYF
TRBV20-1	13	TRBJ2-7	TRBD1	-	TGCAGTGTTAGTCGACAGGGGCTTTACGAGCAGTACTTC	CSVSRQGLYEQYF
TRBV3-1/TRBV3-2	16	TRBJ2-4	-	-	TGTGCCAGCGGTGATATGAACCTAGGTGTCAAAAACATTCAGTACTTC	CASGDMNLGVKNIQYF
TRBV6-6	15	TRBJ2-3	-	-	TGTGCCAGCACCTTAGGGGGGGGTAGCACAGATACGCAGTATTTT	CASTLGGGSTDTQYF
TRBV4-1	14	TRBJ2-3	-	-	TGCGCCAGCAGCCAAGTTCCAGGAACAGATACGCAGTATTTT	CASSQVPGTDTQYF
TRBV30	17	TRBJ1-5	TRBD1	-	TGTGCCTGGAGTGCACAACGAACAGGGGTGAGCAATCAGCCCCAGCATTTT	CAWSAQRTGVSNQPQHF
TRBV6-6	17	TRBJ2-5	TRBD2	-	TGTGCCAGCAGTCCAGGACTAGCGGGGGGGCAGAAAGAGACCCAGTACTTC	CASSPGLAGGQKETQYF
TRBV28	12	TRBJ1-2	-	-	TGTGCCATCAAGGACGGTAACTATGGCTACACCTTC	CAIKDGNYGYTF
TRBV6-1	16	TRBJ2-2	TRBD2	-	TGTGCCAGCAGTGAACCCAGCGGGGGGGCCGGCGGGGAGCTGTTTTTT	CASSEPSGGAGGELFF
TRBV5-8	13	TRBJ2-3	TRBD2	-	TGTGCCAGCAGCCGGGGGGTAACAGATACGCAGTATTTT	CASSRGVTDTQYF
TRBV3-1/TRBV3-2	14	TRBJ2-1	TRBD1	-	TGTGCCAGCAGCCTTACACAGGGGGACAATGAGCAGTTCTTC	CASSLTQGDNEQFF
TRBV16	15	TRBJ1-6	-	-	TGTGCCAGCAGCCCCCAACGACGGATTAATTCACCCCTCCACTTT	CASSPQRRINSPLHF
TRBV12-3/TRBV12-4	11	TRBJ2-1	-	once	TGTGCCAGCAGTCCCCGGAATGAGCAGTTCTTC	CASSPRNEQFF